The rows below give T cell receptor beta chains drawn from one sample of a study of T cell repertoires in cytomegalovirus infection. TCRdb independently ran MiXCR on the reads; one entry per CDR3 protein. This table has hundreds of thousands of distinct CDR3 sequences, 15% to 20% appearing once. The sequenced material came from PBMCs. The source is a human donor in good health (CMV status not recorded). Some clones in this sample may be carry-over from other donors' samples. The CDR3 runs from the conserved cysteine through the conserved F or W. Each record gives: D gene, clone size, J gene, V gene, CDR3 protein, CDR3 DNA. D genes are given only for firm matches. Clone size is shown for a subset of rows, as once, few, many or a class of expanded clone.

D: NA
size: few
J: TRBJ2-2
V: TRBV20-1
CDR3: CSATRGGGTGELFF
DNA: TGCAGTGCAACCCGAGGTGGTGGGACCGGGGAGCTGTTTTTT

D: NA
size: few
J: TRBJ1-2
V: TRBV6-1
CDR3: CASSESGGTPYGYTF
DNA: TGTGCCAGCAGTGAATCGGGGGGGACCCCCTATGGCTACACCTTC

D: NA
size: NA
J: TRBJ2-1
V: TRBV2
CDR3: CASGSEGEGVEQFF
DNA: TGTGCCAGCGGGTCAGAGGGCGAAGGCGTCGAGCAGTTCTTC

D: NA
size: NA
J: TRBJ1-2
V: TRBV2
CDR3: CASSEARRVRYTF
DNA: TGTGCCAGCAGTGAAGCGCGCAGGGTACGCTACACCTTC

D: NA
size: many
J: TRBJ2-7
V: TRBV7-9
CDR3: CASSSTGTEVYEQYF
DNA: TGTGCCAGCAGCTCTACCGGGACCGAAGTCTACGAGCAGTACTTC

D: TRBD2
size: NA
J: TRBJ2-3
V: TRBV20-1
CDR3: CSAIERGRTYTDTQYF
DNA: TGCAGTGCTATAGAGCGGGGCCGTACTTACACAGATACGCAGTATTTT

D: TRBD1
size: many
J: TRBJ1-5
V: TRBV7-4
CDR3: CASRLGSRGLEPQHF
DNA: TGTGCCAGCAGGTTAGGGTCCAGGGGGCTGGAGCCCCAGCATTTT

D: NA
size: NA
J: TRBJ2-7
V: TRBV6-5
CDR3: CASSSPGFVQDEQYF
DNA: TGTGCCAGCAGTTCACCAGGGTTTGTGCAGGACGAGCAGTACTTC

D: NA
size: NA
J: TRBJ2-1
V: TRBV6-2/TRBV6-3
CDR3: CASSPLGGLSSYNEQFF
DNA: TGTGCCAGCAGTCCCCTGGGGGGCCTCTCTTCCTACAATGAGCAGTTCTTC

D: TRBD1
size: NA
J: TRBJ2-7
V: TRBV10-3
CDR3: CAISEHRQGTAWLGEQYF
DNA: TGTGCCATCAGTGAGCACCGTCAGGGGACAGCGTGGTTGGGTGAGCAGTACTTC

D: TRBD1
size: NA
J: TRBJ2-7
V: TRBV7-9
CDR3: CASSPGQAFTYEQYF
DNA: TGTGCCAGCAGCCCGGGACAGGCGTTTACCTACGAGCAGTACTTC

D: NA
size: NA
J: TRBJ1-5
V: TRBV6-2/TRBV6-3
CDR3: CASRSRGGQPQHF
DNA: TGTGCCAGCAGATCCAGGGGTGGTCAGCCCCAGCATTTT

D: NA
size: few
J: TRBJ1-1
V: TRBV14
CDR3: CASSVSAGYTEAFF
DNA: TGTGCCAGCAGCGTTAGTGCTGGGTACACTGAAGCTTTCTTT

D: NA
size: NA
J: TRBJ2-5
V: TRBV12-3/TRBV12-4
CDR3: CASTSSQETQYF
DNA: TGTGCCAGCACGAGCAGCCAAGAGACCCAGTACTTC

D: TRBD2
size: NA
J: TRBJ2-1
V: TRBV2
CDR3: CASRDMAGGFNEQFF
DNA: TGTGCCAGCAGAGACATGGCGGGGGGGTTTAATGAGCAGTTCTTC

D: NA
size: NA
J: TRBJ1-2
V: TRBV12-3/TRBV12-4
CDR3: CASSPVFFPQEGYTF
DNA: TGTGCCAGCAGTCCCGTTTTCTTCCCCCAGGAGGGCTACACCTTC

D: TRBD1
size: few
J: TRBJ1-1
V: TRBV27
CDR3: CATQPGQGWATEAFF
DNA: TGTGCCACTCAGCCGGGACAGGGGTGGGCCACTGAAGCTTTCTTT

D: NA
size: NA
J: TRBJ1-2
V: TRBV18
CDR3: CASSDRYGYTF
DNA: TGTGCCAGTTCCGACAGATATGGCTACACCTTC

D: NA
size: many
J: TRBJ1-4
V: TRBV12-3/TRBV12-4
CDR3: CASATIRRYEKLFF
DNA: TGTGCCAGCGCCACGATCAGGCGTTATGAAAAACTGTTTTTT